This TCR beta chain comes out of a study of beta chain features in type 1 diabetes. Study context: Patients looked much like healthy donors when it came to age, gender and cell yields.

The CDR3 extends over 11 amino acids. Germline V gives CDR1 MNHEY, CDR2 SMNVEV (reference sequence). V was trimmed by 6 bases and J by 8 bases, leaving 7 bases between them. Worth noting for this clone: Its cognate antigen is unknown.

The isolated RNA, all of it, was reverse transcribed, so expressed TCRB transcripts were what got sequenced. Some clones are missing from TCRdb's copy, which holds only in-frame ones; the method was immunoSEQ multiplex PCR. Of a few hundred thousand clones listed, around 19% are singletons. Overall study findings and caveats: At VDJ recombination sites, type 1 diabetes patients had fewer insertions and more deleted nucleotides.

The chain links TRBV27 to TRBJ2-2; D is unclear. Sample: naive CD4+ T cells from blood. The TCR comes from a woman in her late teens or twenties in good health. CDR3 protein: CASRLRGELFF. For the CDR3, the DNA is TGTGCCAGCAGGCTTCGGGGGGAGCTGTTTTTT.